The present T cell receptor (beta chain) was sequenced within a study of blood T cell repertoires in COVID-19 (dated by TCRdb to the early 2020s). Regarding the complete study: Samples from collaborators originated in the United States, Italy and Spain and spanned both the acute and convalescent phases of COVID-19. The material from the prospective study consisted of cDNA or gDNA derived from T cells, B-cell-depleted T cells, or PBMCs. Subjects who had been exposed to COVID-19, were actively infected with it, or had recovered from it provided the deeply sampled blood TCRbeta repertoires that made up the dataset. The repertoires were released in a freely available public database intended as a resource for research on the immune response to SARS-CoV-2. Samples came from the ongoing ImmuneRACE study (first 160 participants) plus 1,254 subjects from 6 global collaborators. Sample metadata almost always included a de-identified subject ID, COVID-19 status, age in years and sex. Where available, HLA class I and class II types were obtained from metadata supplied by the sample provider rather than from assay-based typing.

Counted from cysteine to phenylalanine, this CDR3 has 15 amino acids. Solely the CDR3 DNA is kept, with 45 bases framed from the first base. V ends up 4 bases short and J 1 base short, with an unmatched junction base count of 6. CDR1 and CDR2, per the germline V gene (reference sequence), are SEHNR and FQNEAQ. As concerns this clone: The target of this receptor is not known. No quality values exist for individual bases; no much larger clone is one base distant.

General findings and caveats noted by the study authors: The amount of clinical and demographic metadata varied by source and participant and was provided uncurated.

TCRbeta CDR3 regions were amplified from genomic DNA using the immunoSEQ Assay, a bias-controlled multiplex PCR. In the authors' own workflow: The number of nucleated cells in each sample was estimated by amplification of reference gene primers within the assay. Sequence reads were collapsed and filtered to measure the absolute abundance of every unique TCRbeta CDR3 rearrangement. For each sample, productive Simpson clonality was calculated as the square root of Simpson's diversity index over productive rearrangements. In its TCRdb copy, this immuneACCESS table keeps in-frame sequences only and misses some clones. Where compared with another copy, unresolved V genes explain less than half of these, and the others have no known cause. D and trimming were read from the DNA, whereas the V and J calls and clone size are those reported in that table. Present in this sample are roughly 150,000 clones, more than 75% of which were seen just once. Under 3% of the sample lies in the top ten.

In Seattle, one collaborating source enrolled patients while the infection was active and tracked those patients longitudinally over the course of disease. The collaborating institutions used their own protocols to collect whole blood in K2EDTA tubes. For TCRbeta analysis, collaborators shipped samples as frozen whole blood, isolated PBMCs, or DNA extracted from either of those sample types. Input material: peripheral blood. The receptor's source is a woman of 80 years or more with COVID-19, enrolled during active disease. The V and J segments used are TRBV7-9 and TRBJ1-2; TRBD1 agrees with 7 junctional bases. Read as DNA, the sequence is TGTGCCAGCAGCTGGACAGGAGGACTTAACTATGGCTACACCTTC. Translated, this gives CASSWTGGLNYGYTF.